Sequencing of this T cell receptor beta chain was carried out in a study of T cell repertoires in aging, cancer and after chemotherapy (dated by TCRdb to between 2018 and 2021). With regard to the full study: Six donor age groups were covered, ranging from 30 or younger up to 70 or older, and each group contained at least three individuals. To look at immunoaging and at how T cells reconstitute after chemotherapy, the study profiled TCR beta repertoires in peripheral blood from both healthy donors and cancer patients. The cohort comprised 200 to 250 cancer patients, roughly 90 with hematological and around 120 with solid cancers, plus 95 healthy donors as a reference group. In total, the full dataset held about 9.5 million TCR reads. Healthy donor control TCR repertoires were recorded over several months to years and showed clear clonal overlap across re-sampling. What the study reported, not specific to this receptor: Untreated patients with hematological or solid cancers showed significantly lower blood TCR diversity and higher clonality than age-matched healthy donors. According to the authors, the repertoire data do not permit conclusions about immunological memory after chemotherapy. In healthy donors, the decline in TCR diversity with age was mainly due to loss of richness, whereas in cancer patients loss of evenness also played a role. In both cancer cohorts, median generation probability rose over the chemotherapy interval, which suggests that the repertoire was reconstituted through rebound thymic output.

Using a mixed TRB-A/B primer pool, multiplex touch-down PCR amplified rearranged TRB sequences covering the V, D and J segments. Two consecutive PCR reactions with Phusion HS II polymerase added Illumina adapters and sample indices to the amplicons. The amplicons were purified from gel with the NucleoSpin Gel and PCR Clean-up kit and then assessed with Qubit and an Agilent 2100 Bioanalyzer. Sequencing of the libraries was done on an Illumina MiSeq with paired-end, single-indexed 600-cycle runs. The original pipeline was this. MiXCR versions 2.12 and 3.0.5 were used to process the TRB sequences. Each unique CDR3 nucleotide sequence was counted as one clone, and only productive sequences with at least two reads were retained. The repertoire metrics were Shannon diversity, evenness, clonality (calculated as one minus evenness), and diversity profiles parameterized by alpha from 0 to 5. The IGoR algorithm was used to calculate generation probabilities for clones in the paired samples taken before and after chemotherapy. The public reads were reanalyzed by TCRdb: fastp trimming at Q25, MiXCR alignment, in-frame beta chains only. Rows matching on CDR3 protein sequence are summarized as one entry with the most common DNA and genes. In this record, the V and J calls reflect TCRdb's handling and not the investigators' own analysis. The sample table contains 9,300 or so distinct CDR3 sequences; only one count was recorded for 39% of them. The top ten constitute 3.5% of the sample.

This clonotype is judged medium-sized (0.01 to 0.1%). It has no known antigen specificity. No quality values exist for individual bases; no much larger clone is one base distant. TCR beta rearrangements were amplified from genomic DNA isolated from peripheral blood, not from sorted cells or RNA. The CDR3 spans 13 residues, from the cysteine through the phenylalanine. Here the CDR3 DNA is all that survives: 39 bases in frame from base 1. V and J lose 3 bases and 4 bases, and a span of 9 bases separates them. The germline V gene sets CDR1 to SQVTM and CDR2 to ANQGSEA. The rearranged chain carries TRBV29-1 and TRBJ2-2; D gene: possibly TRBD1, on 5 matching bases. The source is a human donor in good health. The sample consisted of blood. At the DNA level, the sequence is TGCAGCGTTGAGAAGGGGCTCACCGGGGAGCTGTTTTTT. Translated, it gives CSVEKGLTGELFF.